This T cell receptor (beta chain) came from a study of cytomegalovirus exposure and HLA in healthy donors. General study findings and limits: Compared with the roughly 700-donor mean, an Asian-associated ancestry cluster reportedly had fewer N-insertions, according to a later analysis. In a later analysis, HLA-C alleles had the fewest associated TCRs, DRB1 alleles the most. Earlier analysis yielded a pattern in which most TCR beta V segments were productive about 90% or about 30% of the time. There was a cluster of highly shared sequence variants that was likely a sequencing artifact.

Vbeta (60) and Jbeta (13) primers were used in the PCR. TCRdb's copy holds only in-frame clones and misses some; the assay was immunoSEQ multiplex PCR. The sample records some 250,000 clones, over 80% being singletons. As regards this clone: Its specificity is unknown.

CDR1 and CDR2 (germline): ENHRY, SYGVKD. The CDR3 runs to 15 residues. The clonotype was recovered from a woman aged 40 to 49 in good health and CMV-seropositive. The chain carries TRBV10-3 and TRBJ2-5, with TRBD1 matching 8 bases. The J call may be faulty, since TRBJ2-7 better matches the DNA end. Sequenced sample: PBMCs. CDR3 in DNA: TGTGCCATCAGCGCGGACAGGGCGCTCTTCTACGAGCAGTACTTC. Protein product: CAISADRALFYEQYF.